The clone carrying this TCR beta chain came up many times. The source of the sample is a study of T cells in Graves' hyperthyroidism and ophthalmopathy. CDR1 SGHRS and CDR2 YFSETQ come from the germline V gene. The CDR3 covers 15 residues. Deletions cut 2 bases from V and 3 bases from J, with 13 bases between. TCR beta CDR3 sequences were amplified from RNA transcripts. The HTBI primer set drove a first-round RT-PCR of the TCR CDR3. MiXCR, run by TCRdb on the multiplex PCR reads, gives a single entry per CDR3 protein. The sample consists of about 500,000 distinct CDR3 sequences, 17% of them appearing once.

The receptor was isolated from a woman between 18 and 30 years old with Graves' ophthalmopathy. The chain links TRBV5-1 to TRBJ2-3; tentatively, D is TRBD2 (7 bases). Sequencing input: blood. Written as DNA, the CDR3 is TGCGCCAGCAGCTTCGGGGGGCGAGTTACAGATACGCAGTATTTT. Protein product: CASSFGGRVTDTQYF.